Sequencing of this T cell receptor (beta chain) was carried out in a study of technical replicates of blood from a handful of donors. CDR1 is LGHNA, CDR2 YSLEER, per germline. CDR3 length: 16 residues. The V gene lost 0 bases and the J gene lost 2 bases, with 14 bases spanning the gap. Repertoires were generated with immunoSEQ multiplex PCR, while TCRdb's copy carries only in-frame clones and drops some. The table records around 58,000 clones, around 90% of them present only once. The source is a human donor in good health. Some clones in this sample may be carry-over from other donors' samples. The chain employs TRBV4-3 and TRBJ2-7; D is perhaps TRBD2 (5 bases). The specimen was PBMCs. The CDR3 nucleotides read TGCGCCAGCAGCCAAGATCCGGACCGAGGGACCTACGAGCAGTACTTC. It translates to CASSQDPDRGTYEQYF.